The 28 T cell receptor beta chains in this list originate from one sample, sequenced in a study of OX40 agonist ivuxolimab in advanced cancers. The repertoire was sequenced with immunoSEQ multiplex PCR; TCRdb's copy has only in-frame clones and lacks some. The table includes about 110,000 clones, around 93% detected once. The sample in question was CD4+ or CD8+ T cells sorted from blood, obtained in a trial of the OX40 agonist ivuxolimab. The source is an adult with an advanced solid tumor such as melanoma, head and neck, liver or kidney cancer.

The rearrangement links TRBV27 to TRBJ1-5, with 7 bases matching TRBD1. V lost 2 bases and J lost 4; bases outside the gene matches: 5. The CDR3 has 15 residues. CDR1 is MNHEY and CDR2 is SMNVEV in the germline V gene (reference sequence). This CDR3 is CASSLSGTENQPQHF. CDR3 DNA sequence: TGTGCCAGCAGTTTAAGTGGGACAGAGAATCAGCCCCAGCATTTT.

The V and J genes are TRBV5-1 and TRBJ2-1, with D possibly matching TRBD2 (5 bases). From germline, CDR1 is SGHRS and CDR2 YFSETQ. This CDR3 comprises 14 residues. The V end lost 7 bases, the J end lost 9 bases, and 20 bases lay between the germline ends. CDR3 nucleotide sequence: TGCGCCAGCTCGGGTAGCCTGGGAGCCGGTGAGCAGTTCTTC. Its translation is CASSGSLGAGEQFF.

The chain carries TRBV9 and TRBJ1-4, with TRBD1 matching 7 bases. The germline V gene encodes CDR1 SGDLS and CDR2 YYNGEE. Trimming took 4 bases from V and 4 from J; bases not matched to a gene: 7. The CDR3 is 15 amino acids. The chain's CDR3 is CASSLTGVFNEKLFF. CDR3 nucleotide sequence: TGTGCCAGCAGCCTTACAGGGGTCTTTAATGAAAAACTGTTTTTT.

The sample holds one count of this clone. This chain links TRBV7-2 with TRBJ2-2; tentative D call: TRBD2 (6 bases). The ends were cut back, 5 bases at V and 2 bases at J, with 15 bases in the middle. Germline-derived CDR1 and CDR2 are SGHTA and FQGNSA. The CDR3 is 16 amino acids. CDR3 in amino acids: CASSPHGSGNTGELFF. The CDR3 DNA is TGTGCCAGCAGCCCCCACGGTAGCGGAAACACCGGGGAGCTGTTTTTT.

V gene TRBV10-3 combines with J gene TRBJ1-1; TRBD1 might be the D (5 bases). The CDR3 sequence is 12 residues long. Trimming took off 6 bases at V and 9 bases at J, with 14 bases between the two ends. Germline V lookup: CDR1 ENHRY, CDR2 SYGVKD. CDR3 sequence reads: CAISAGGGKAFF. The CDR3 DNA reads TGTGCCATCAGCGCGGGGGGGGGAAAAGCTTTCTTT.

The chain carries TRBV18 and TRBJ2-1, with 8 bases matching TRBD2. The germline gives CDR1 KGHSH, CDR2 LQKENI. The trim removed 0 bases at V and 2 bases at J, leaving 3 bases unmatched. This CDR3 comprises 16 residues. The chain's CDR3 is CASSPPLAGPYNEQFF. For the CDR3, the DNA is TGTGCCAGCTCACCACCCTTAGCGGGACCCTACAATGAGCAGTTCTTC.

The V and J genes are TRBV6-5 and TRBJ1-4, with D hard to call. In germline, CDR1 is MNHEY, CDR2 SVGAGI. This CDR3 spans 14 amino acids. V was pared by 5 bases and J by 5 bases, with 12 bases between. The CDR3 is CASSPSALNEKLFF. The CDR3 DNA sequence: TGTGCCAGCAGTCCTTCAGCGTTGAATGAAAAACTGTTTTTT.

This chain joins TRBV6-5 and TRBJ1-1, with 7 positions matching TRBD1. Germline-derived CDR1 and CDR2 are MNHEY and SVGAGI. CDR3 length: 14 amino acids. V was pared by 5 bases and J by 3 bases, with 6 bases of the junction left unmatched. CDR3 DNA: TGTGCCAGCAGTGTACAGGGGACCGACACTGAAGCTTTCTTT. Its protein product is CASSVQGTDTEAFF.

The chain recombines TRBV27 with TRBJ2-7; D gene uncertain. Deletions cut 5 bases from V and 7 bases from J, with 24 bases between. The CDR3 extends over 16 amino acids. The germline gives CDR1 MNHEY, CDR2 SMNVEV (reference sequence). The CDR3 DNA is TGTGCCAGCAGTACCATCCCAGGAACGAATAGTTGGGAGCAGTACTTC. Translating it yields CASSTIPGTNSWEQYF.

The chain has TRBV5-6 and TRBJ2-1, with a weak D call TRBD2 (6 bases). V was shortened by 5 bases and J by 5 bases, with 20 bases between the two germline ends. The CDR3 is made up of 16 amino acids. Germline V gene lookup returns CDR1 SGHDT and CDR2 YYEEEE. The CDR3 here is CASRIGGKGYDNEQFF. The CDR3 region has the DNA TGTGCCAGCAGAATTGGAGGGAAGGGATACGACAATGAGCAGTTCTTC.

V is TRBV10-3 and J is TRBJ2-1; possible D gene TRBD2, 6 bases. From germline, CDR1 is ENHRY and CDR2 SYGVKD. The CDR3 spans 11 residues. V shed 6 bases and J shed 10 bases, with 10 bases lying between them. CDR3 in DNA: TGTGCCATCAGACCCCGGGAGGAGCAGTTCTTC. Its translation: CAIRPREEQFF.

The V gene is TRBV29-1, the J gene TRBJ2-5; D not resolved. Germline V gene lookup returns CDR1 SQVTM and CDR2 ANQGSEA. The V and J ends lost 4 bases and 7 bases respectively, with 10 bases between them. The CDR3 contains 11 residues. In DNA, the CDR3 is TGCAGCGTTGTATTGTCCCGGACCCAGTACTTC. It encodes CSVVLSRTQYF.

This chain joins TRBV5-1 and TRBJ2-1; TRBD2 agrees at 10 bases. The ends lost 7 bases at V and 7 bases at J; junction bases unmatched: 11. The germline V gene encodes CDR1 SGHRS and CDR2 YFSETQ. The CDR3 sequence is 15 residues long. This chain's CDR3 is CASQREGTLGNEQFF. CDR3 bases: TGCGCCAGCCAGCGGGAGGGCACCCTTGGGAATGAGCAGTTCTTC.

The J gene is TRBJ2-7, the V gene TRBV18; D is perhaps TRBD1 (6 bases). The V gene's germline CDR1 is KGHSH and CDR2 LQKENI. The CDR3 covers 16 residues. Between the trimmed V and J ends, which lost 4 bases and 3 bases, there was a span of 19 bases. CDR3: CASSLYPRDINYEQYF. In DNA form, the CDR3 reads TGTGCCAGCTCACTCTATCCCCGGGACATAAACTACGAGCAGTACTTC.

A single count supports this clone. This sequence joins TRBV7-9 and TRBJ1-4, with 7 nucleotides matching TRBD1. With 7 bases clipped from V and 7 bases from J, the junction kept 15 bases outside the gene matches. The CDR3 contains 16 residues. Germline V gene lookup returns CDR1 SEHNR and CDR2 FQNEAQ (reference sequence). The CDR3 loop is CASTSPPRDRSEKLFF. Written as DNA, the CDR3 is TGTGCCAGCACCTCCCCCCCCCGGGACAGAAGTGAAAAACTGTTTTTT.

V and J are TRBV11-2 and TRBJ2-2; 11 bases map to TRBD2. From germline, CDR1 is SGHAT and CDR2 FQNNGV. The CDR3 runs 16 residues. V lost 5 bases and J lost 4; bases outside the gene matches: 6. The CDR3 loop reads CASSTLAGGFTGELFF. DNA for the CDR3: TGTGCCAGCAGCACTCTAGCGGGAGGATTCACCGGGGAGCTGTTTTTT.

This chain joins TRBV7-6 and TRBJ2-7, with D possibly being TRBD2 (6 bases). This CDR3 contains 16 residues. V was cut by 5 bases and J by 0 bases, with 17 bases left in between. CDR1 and CDR2 (germline): SGHVS, FNYEAQ. The CDR3 spells CASSIRGGASSYEQYF. The CDR3 coding sequence is TGTGCCAGCAGCATTCGTGGCGGGGCAAGCTCCTACGAGCAGTACTTC.

The J gene is TRBJ2-6, the V gene TRBV19, with D unresolved. The V and J ends lost 3 bases and 0 bases respectively, with 9 bases between them. This CDR3 is built from 16 residues. Germline CDR1 and CDR2: LNHDA and SQIVND (reference sequence). The CDR3 protein is CASSIRLSSGANVLTF. CDR3 DNA: TGTGCCAGTAGTATCCGCCTGAGCTCTGGGGCCAACGTCCTGACTTTC.

The chain has TRBV9 and TRBJ2-1; 10 nucleotides line up with TRBD2. Germline trimming cut 4 bases from V and 4 bases from J; bases unmatched to any gene: 8. CDR3 length: 16 amino acids. Looked up from germline, CDR1 is SGDLS and CDR2 is YYNGEE. The CDR3 here is CASSPAGGTGYNEQFF. The CDR3 DNA reads as TGTGCCAGCAGCCCAGCGGGGGGGACAGGTTACAATGAGCAGTTCTTC.

The rearrangement links TRBV5-1 to TRBJ2-7; 7 positions agree with TRBD1. The CDR3 consists of 15 residues. Germline loops: CDR1 SGHRS, CDR2 YFSETQ. The ends lost 2 bases at V and 4 bases at J; junction bases unmatched: 9. CDR3 sequence (DNA): TGCGCCAGCAGCTTACTCCAGGGGGTACAGTACGAGCAGTACTTC. Amino acid sequence: CASSLLQGVQYEQYF.

V gene TRBV9 combines with J gene TRBJ2-2; TRBD1 might be the D (5 bases). V lost 0 bases and J 5 bases, leaving 5 bases between the germline ends. The CDR3 has 13 amino acids. The germline CDR1 and CDR2 sequences are SGDLS and YYNGEE. CDR3 sequence: CASSVAGTGELFF. In nucleotides, the CDR3 is TGTGCCAGCAGCGTAGCAGGGACCGGGGAGCTGTTTTTT.

This chain uses TRBV5-1 with TRBJ1-2; a weak D match, TRBD1 (5 bases). This CDR3 is 18 amino acids long. CDR1 and CDR2 from the germline V gene are SGHRS and YFSETQ. V shed 4 bases and J shed 0 bases, with 22 bases lying between them. CDR3 sequence (DNA): TGCGCCAGCAGCCCTGGCGGAGGGGTAGGCCTGTCTAACTATGGCTACACCTTC. This encodes CASSPGGGVGLSNYGYTF. Full variable domain (rest looked up from reference TRBV5-1 and TRBJ1-2): KAGVTQTPRYLIKTRGQQVTLSCSPISGHRSVSWYQQTPGQGLQFLFEYFSETQRNKGNFPGRFSGRQFSNSRSEMNVSTLELGDSALYLCASSPGGGVGLSNYGYTFGSGTRLTVV.

The chain couples TRBV6-5 to TRBJ1-2, with TRBD1 identical over 7 bases. The length of the CDR3 is 14 residues. V lost 6 bases and J lost 1; bases outside the gene matches: 5. The germline V gene has CDR1 MNHEY and CDR2 SVGAGI. CDR3 sequence: CASSPGTVNYGYTF. In DNA, the CDR3 is TGTGCCAGCAGCCCCGGGACAGTTAACTATGGCTACACCTTC.

The rearrangement links TRBV5-6 to TRBJ1-6; 7 bases fit TRBD1. V lost 0 bases, J lost 9 bases, and 3 bases stayed unmatched. This CDR3 region has 14 residues. Germline CDR1 reads SGHDT; CDR2 reads YYEEEE. The CDR3 sequence is CASSLDRGGSPLHF. The CDR3 nucleotides are TGTGCCAGCAGCTTGGACAGGGGAGGTTCACCCCTCCACTTT.

V gene TRBV6-6 combines with J gene TRBJ2-5; D is perhaps TRBD1 (6 bases). Matching the DNA end better, TRBJ2-7 makes the J call doubtful. Germline V gene sequence: CDR1 MNHNY, CDR2 SVGAGI (reference sequence). CDR3 size: 14 residues. CDR3 sequence (DNA): TGTGCCAGCAGGACAGGATCACCCCCAAACGAGCAGTACTTC. This gives the protein CASRTGSPPNEQYF.

This chain links TRBV27 with TRBJ1-1, with 10 bases that match TRBD1. The CDR3 consists of 14 residues. Looked up from germline, CDR1 is MNHEY and CDR2 is SMNVEV (reference sequence). With V trimmed by 3 bases and J by 6 bases, 4 bases remained unmatched. This chain's CDR3 is CASSFGTGVPEAFF. The CDR3 region has the DNA TGTGCCAGCAGTTTTGGGACAGGGGTCCCTGAAGCTTTCTTT.

The chain has TRBV6-5 and TRBJ2-7, with TRBD2 matching 10 bases. The ends lost 6 bases at V and 3 bases at J; junction bases unmatched: 5. Per the germline V gene, CDR1 is MNHEY and CDR2 is SVGAGI. The length of the CDR3 is 14 residues. CDR3 DNA: TGTGCCAGCAGCTGGACTAGCGGAAACTACGAGCAGTACTTC. Translating gives CASSWTSGNYEQYF.

The chain has TRBV28 and TRBJ2-7, with a weak D call TRBD1 (6 bases). In germline, CDR1 is MDHEN, CDR2 SYDVKM. The CDR3 consists of 15 residues. The V and J ends lost 6 bases and 4 bases respectively, with 19 bases between them. CDR3 region: CASSSWGLGKYEQYF. In nucleotides, the CDR3 is TGTGCCAGCAGCTCGTGGGGGCTGGGGAAATACGAGCAGTACTTC.